A selection of T cell receptor beta chains follows, all from one sample in a study of T-cell reconstitution after alpha-beta-depleted transplantation in children. Using its own MiXCR run on the PCR reads, TCRdb lists one record per CDR3 protein. The sample yields just over 200,000 distinct CDR3 sequences, around 9.2% seen once. This sample comprised PBMCs, mostly from graft donor cells, obtained 360 days after TCRalphabeta/CD19-depleted stem cell transplant. The receptors stem from a male patient aged 2-15 years who had a stem cell transplant for acute myeloid leukemia, so the T cells may come from the graft donor. CDR3s include the opening cysteine and the closing phenylalanine or tryptophan. A D gene is named only where the DNA matches it firmly. Rows give clone size only sometimes, using once, few, many, or a class for an expanded clone.

D	V	J	size	CDR3	DNA
NA	TRBV12-3/TRBV12-4	TRBJ2-5	NA	CASSFLGGVQETQYF	TGTGCCAGCAGTTTTCTTGGGGGCGTCCAAGAGACCCAGTACTTC
NA	TRBV12-3/TRBV12-4	TRBJ2-3	many	CASSLDRVADTQYF	TGTGCCAGCAGTTTAGACAGGGTGGCAGATACGCAGTATTTT
NA	TRBV27	TRBJ2-6	NA	CASSLEGSLSGANVLTF	TGTGCCAGCAGTTTGGAGGGAAGCCTCTCTGGGGCCAACGTCCTGACTTTC
TRBD1	TRBV20-1	TRBJ1-2	many	CSASHRDRGFGYTF	TGCAGTGCTAGTCACCGGGACAGGGGGTTTGGCTACACCTTC
NA	TRBV29-1	TRBJ2-1	many	CSVEGGNYNEQFF	TGCAGCGTTGAAGGGGGGAACTACAATGAGCAGTTCTTC
NA	TRBV12-3/TRBV12-4	TRBJ1-3	many	CASSPPPGGVGNTIYF	TGTGCCAGCAGTCCCCCCCCGGGCGGGGTCGGAAACACCATATATTTT
NA	TRBV7-8	TRBJ1-1	many	CASSLAVGNLMNTEAFF	TGTGCCAGCAGCTTAGCGGTTGGGAACCTCATGAACACTGAAGCTTTCTTT
TRBD2	TRBV30	TRBJ2-5	NA	CAVEWSGGAGTQYF	TGTGCCGTGGAATGGAGCGGGGGGGCTGGGACCCAGTACTTC
NA	TRBV18	TRBJ2-7	NA	CASSPPTRSSYEQYF	TGTGCCAGCTCACCCCCGACTAGAAGCTCCTACGAGCAGTACTTC
NA	TRBV11-2	TRBJ2-3	many	CASSLDPPDTQYF	TGTGCCAGCAGCTTAGATCCCCCCGATACGCAGTATTTT
TRBD1	TRBV9	TRBJ2-7	few	CASSVGDRTPYEQYF	TGTGCCAGCAGCGTAGGGGACAGGACACCCTACGAGCAGTACTTC
NA	TRBV4-1	TRBJ1-6	NA	CASSQGRLRSSYNSPLHF	TGCGCCAGCAGCCAAGGTCGGCTGAGGAGCTCCTATAATTCACCCCTCCACTTT
TRBD1	TRBV12-3/TRBV12-4	TRBJ2-3	many	CASSPGGGFTDTQYF	TGTGCCAGCAGTCCAGGGGGCGGATTCACAGATACGCAGTATTTT
NA	TRBV12-3/TRBV12-4	TRBJ2-1	many	CASSFLDYNEQFF	TGTGCCAGCAGTTTCTTGGACTACAATGAGCAGTTCTTC
TRBD2	TRBV5-1	TRBJ2-7	few	CASSPGTSGLSYEQYF	TGCGCCAGCAGCCCTGGGACTAGCGGGCTCTCCTACGAGCAGTACTTC
TRBD1	TRBV3-1	TRBJ2-7	many	CASSQEPGTGNYEQYF	TGTGCCAGCAGCCAAGAACCCGGGACAGGGAACTACGAGCAGTACTTC
TRBD2	TRBV12-3/TRBV12-4	TRBJ2-1	many	CASTLGTSGREQFF	TGTGCCAGCACCCTAGGGACTAGCGGGAGGGAGCAGTTCTTC
TRBD1	TRBV20-1	TRBJ2-1	NA	CSARGTGDGEQFF	TGCAGTGCTAGGGGGACAGGGGACGGTGAGCAGTTCTTC
NA	TRBV5-1	TRBJ1-2	many	CASSLAYSYGYTF	TGCGCCAGCAGCTTGGCCTATTCCTATGGCTACACCTTC
NA	TRBV6-1	TRBJ2-3	NA	CASSPLTDPFTDTQYF	TGTGCCAGCAGCCCACTTACGGATCCTTTCACAGATACGCAGTATTTT
TRBD2	TRBV6-5	TRBJ2-1	NA	CASSYGGLAGGLYNEQFF	TGTGCCAGCAGTTACGGGGGACTAGCGGGAGGCCTCTACAATGAGCAGTTCTTC
NA	TRBV6-5	TRBJ2-3	few	CASSYRRHSTDTQYF	TGTGCCAGCAGTTATCGGCGGCACTCCACAGATACGCAGTATTTT
TRBD1	TRBV20-1	TRBJ2-7	NA	CSAIQRQGGAYEQYF	TGCAGTGCTATCCAGCGACAGGGCGGCGCCTACGAGCAGTACTTC
NA	TRBV4-2	TRBJ2-7	NA	CASSDHTSSYEQYF	TGTGCCAGCAGCGACCATACCTCATCCTACGAGCAGTACTTC
TRBD2	TRBV12-3/TRBV12-4	TRBJ2-5	once	CACCPGTSGRYSLSETQYF	TGTGCCTGCTGCCCGGGGACTAGCGGGAGGTACTCGCTCAGCGAGACCCAGTACTTC